The 13 T cell receptor beta chains given below trace back to one sample, sequenced in a study of T-cell reconstitution after alpha-beta-depleted transplantation in children. Researchers prepared the TCRbeta library using unique molecular identifiers, the study reports. TCRdb reprocessed the PCR reads with MiXCR, giving one entry per CDR3 protein. Of approximately 800,000 distinct CDR3 sequences in the sample, roughly 15% were seen once. This specimen was PBMCs, mostly from graft donor cells, taken 360 days after TCRalphabeta/CD19-depleted stem cell transplant. The receptors shown here come from a male patient younger than 18 who had a stem cell transplant for acute lymphoblastic leukemia, so the T cells may come from the graft donor.

The V and J genes are TRBV27 and TRBJ1-5, with no clear D. There are 14 residues in the CDR3. With 6 bases removed from V and 0 bases from J, the gap between germline ends came to 9 bases. Per the germline V gene, CDR1 is MNHEY and CDR2 is SMNVEV (reference sequence). The CDR3 is CASRGGYSNQPQHF. The CDR3 DNA sequence: TGTGCCAGCAGGGGAGGGTATAGCAATCAGCCCCAGCATTTT.

The CDR3 region has the DNA TGCAGTGCTACAGGGGACGAGGGTGGCAATCAGCCCCAGCATTTT. Translated: CSATGDEGGNQPQHF. The chain recombines TRBV20-1 with TRBJ1-5; D possibly corresponds to TRBD1 (6 bases). This CDR3 has 15 residues. The V gene's germline CDR1 is DFQATT and CDR2 SNEGSKA (reference sequence). V gave up 4 bases and J gave up 2 bases, with 15 bases separating them.

This clonotype was seen a few times. The chain has TRBV5-1 and TRBJ1-1, with D perhaps matching TRBD1 (5 bases). V lost 0 bases, J lost 1 base, and 7 bases lay in between. This CDR3 region has 14 residues. CDR1 and CDR2 from the germline V gene are SGHRS and YFSETQ. CDR3 sequence: CASSLDRRNTEAFF. The DNA for the CDR3 is TGCGCCAGCAGCTTGGACAGGAGGAACACTGAAGCTTTCTTT.

The chain is built from TRBV20-1 and TRBJ2-7; D unresolved. The CDR3 consists of 12 residues. In germline, CDR1 is DFQATT, CDR2 SNEGSKA (reference sequence). Between the trimmed V and J ends, which lost 0 bases and 7 bases, there was a span of 10 bases. CDR3 region: CSAREVSREQYF. As DNA, the CDR3 is TGCAGTGCTAGAGAGGTCTCGAGGGAGCAGTACTTC.

This clonotype was counted only a few times. This chain connects TRBV9 to TRBJ2-1, with D possibly called TRBD1 or TRBD2 (5 bases each). Germline V CDR1 and CDR2: SGDLS, YYNGEE. CDR3 size: 18 residues. The germline V and J ends were trimmed by 0 bases and 3 bases, with 19 bases remaining between them. CDR3 region: CASSVEPLPMGVYNEQFF. In nucleotides, the CDR3 is TGTGCCAGCAGCGTAGAGCCACTGCCAATGGGGGTCTACAATGAGCAGTTCTTC. Drawing the rest from reference TRBV9 and TRBJ2-1, the complete variable domain is DSGVTQTPKHLITATGQRVTLRCSPRSGDLSVYWYQQSLDQGLQFLIQYYNGEERAKGNILERFSAQQFPDLHSELNLSSLELGDSALYFCASSVEPLPMGVYNEQFFGPGTRLTVL.

This clonotype was picked up a small number of times. The J gene is TRBJ2-7, the V gene TRBV5-1; D may be TRBD2 (5 bases). There are 15 residues in the CDR3. The V end was cut by 4 bases, the J end by 2 bases, with 16 bases between. Germline CDR1 is SGHRS and CDR2 is YFSETQ. CDR3 region: CASSQDTTGTYEQYF. The DNA for the CDR3 is TGCGCCAGCAGCCAAGATACGACGGGAACCTACGAGCAGTACTTC.

This clonotype came up a few times. The J gene is TRBJ1-4, the V gene TRBV5-1; D remains ambiguous. The CDR3 sequence is 16 residues long. Germline V gene lookup returns CDR1 SGHRS and CDR2 YFSETQ. The germline V and J ends were trimmed by 0 bases and 6 bases, with 15 bases remaining between them. DNA of the CDR3: TGCGCCAGCAGCTTGGGTCAATGGCGAAGCGATGAAAAACTGTTTTTT. Translation: CASSLGQWRSDEKLFF.

The sample holds a few counts of this clonotype. The chain joins TRBV24-1 to TRBJ2-1; TRBD2 agrees at 10 bases. Unmatched junction bases numbered 21, after V lost 5 bases and J lost 3 bases. The CDR3 has 21 amino acids. Germline V lookup: CDR1 KGHDR, CDR2 SFDVKD. The CDR3 DNA reads as TGTGCCACCAGTGTTGGTTGGGGTAGCGGGAGGTTGTCCACAAACTACAATGAGCAGTTCTTC. This encodes CATSVGWGSGRLSTNYNEQFF.

This rearrangement joins TRBV28 to TRBJ1-5, with a tentative D call TRBD1 (5 bases). The CDR3 runs to 15 residues. CDR1 MDHEN and CDR2 SYDVKM come from the germline V gene. Trimming shortened V by 6 bases and J by 0 bases, and 12 bases separated the two germline ends. Written as DNA, the CDR3 is TGTGCCAGCAGCAAGCGGACACCTAGCAATCAGCCCCAGCATTTT. It yields the protein CASSKRTPSNQPQHF.

The rearrangement joins TRBV11-1 to TRBJ2-3, with a weak D call TRBD2 (7 bases). CDR3 length: 18 residues. The V end lost 1 base, the J end lost 3 bases, and 20 bases lay between the germline ends. Germline assignment: CDR1 SGHAT and CDR2 FQDESV (reference sequence). DNA of the CDR3: TGTGCCAGCAGCTTAGTGCCCCGGGGAGGGGGACGAACAGATACGCAGTATTTT. Amino acid sequence: CASSLVPRGGGRTDTQYF. The full variable domain, with the rest looked up from reference TRBV11-1 and TRBJ2-3, is EAEVAQSPRYKITEKSQAVAFWCDPISGHATLYWYRQILGQGPELLVQFQDESVVDDSQLPKDRFSAERLKGVDSTLKIQPAELGDSAMYLCASSLVPRGGGRTDTQYFGPGTRLTVL.

The sample holds many counts of this clonotype. The V call is TRBV7-6, the J call TRBJ2-4; 12 bases map to TRBD2. V shed 6 bases and J 0 bases; nucleotides not matched to a gene: 6. The CDR3 sequence is 17 residues long. Germline-derived CDR1 and CDR2 are SGHVS and FNYEAQ. The CDR3 DNA sequence: TGTGCCAGCAGTTCGACTAGCGGGAGTGGAGCCAAAAACATTCAGTACTTC. This translates into CASSSTSGSGAKNIQYF.

This chain joins TRBV12-3 or TRBV12-4 and TRBJ1-1, with a tentative D call TRBD1 (5 bases). The CDR3 runs to 16 residues. Trimming left V 5 bases short and J 0 bases short, with 16 bases between. CDR3 bases: TGTGCCAGCAGTCAATGGCGCAAGGGGATGAACACTGAAGCTTTCTTT. As protein: CASSQWRKGMNTEAFF.

This sequence joins TRBV4-1 and TRBJ2-7; D may be TRBD2 (6 bases). The length of the CDR3 is 16 residues. Germline CDR1 and CDR2: MGHRA and YSYEKL. V was cut by 0 bases and J by 5 bases, with 17 bases left in between. The DNA of the CDR3 is TGCGCCAGCAGCCAAGATGAGGGTAGCGGCCGGAACGAGCAGTACTTC. The encoded protein is CASSQDEGSGRNEQYF.